The 30 T cell receptor beta chains below were found in one sample sequenced in a study of blood T cell repertoires in COVID-19. Clones were sequenced by immunoSEQ multiplex PCR, and TCRdb holds only the in-frame ones, with some missing. The sample lists approximately 170,000 clones, 70% to 90% occurring once. The sequenced material came from peripheral blood. The source of these receptors is a woman of 80 years or more with COVID-19, enrolled during active disease.

The chain combines TRBV18 with TRBJ1-2; a weak D match, TRBD1 (6 bases). The V gene lost 3 bases and the J gene lost 4 bases, with 12 bases spanning the gap. CDR3 length: 14 residues. Germline assignment: CDR1 KGHSH and CDR2 LQKENI. CDR3 in amino acids: CASSPDSLGYGYTF. CDR3 sequence (DNA): TGTGCCAGCTCACCGGACAGTCTTGGCTATGGCTACACCTTC.

The V gene is TRBV5-1, the J gene TRBJ2-1; 9 bases line up with TRBD1. Germline lookup yields CDR1 SGHRS and CDR2 YFSETQ. V lost 4 bases and J lost 3; bases outside the gene matches: 8. This CDR3 is built from 16 residues. CDR3 sequence (DNA): TGCGCCAGCAGCCCCGGGGCGGGACAGGGCTACAATGAGCAGTTCTTC. This codes for CASSPGAGQGYNEQFF.

This clone showed up just a few times. This sequence joins TRBV7-3 and TRBJ1-1; D may be TRBD1 (5 bases). V dropped 2 bases and J dropped 6 bases, with 13 bases sitting between them. Germline V CDR1 and CDR2: SGHTA, FQGTGA. The CDR3 length is 14 residues. In DNA form, the CDR3 reads TGTGCCAGCAGCTTAGGCGGGGACTTTTCTGAAGCTTTCTTT. Its translation is CASSLGGDFSEAFF.

This clone showed up just once. Other DNA sequences in this sample translate to the same CDR3. The CDR3 here is CASSQGTPTYGYTF. CDR3 bases: TGTGCCAGCAGCCAGGGGACTCCTACCTATGGCTACACCTTC. The chain carries TRBV3-1 (or the pseudogene TRBV3-2) and TRBJ1-2, with a possible D match to TRBD1 (5 bases). V gave up 3 bases and J gave up 4 bases, with 12 bases separating them. The CDR3 is made up of 14 amino acids. Germline V gives CDR1 LGHDT, CDR2 YNNKEL (reference sequence).

The chain has TRBV24-1 and TRBJ1-5; D is perhaps TRBD1 (6 bases). Between the trimmed V and J ends, which lost 9 bases and 3 bases, there was a span of 11 bases. Germline V gives CDR1 KGHDR, CDR2 SFDVKD. The CDR3 runs 13 residues. CDR3 region: CATSTGNNQPQHF. CDR3 sequence (DNA): TGTGCCACCTCTACAGGGAACAATCAGCCCCAGCATTTT.

The chain couples TRBV10-3 to TRBJ1-2, with TRBD1 as a possible D gene (5 bases). In germline, CDR1 is ENHRY, CDR2 SYGVKD. CDR3 length: 15 amino acids. The ends were cut back, 6 bases at V and 3 bases at J, with 17 bases in the middle. The CDR3 protein is CAISPGQGQDYGYTF. CDR3 coding DNA: TGTGCCATCAGCCCCGGGCAGGGCCAAGACTATGGCTACACCTTC.

This sequence joins TRBV4-2 and TRBJ1-3; weak D call: TRBD1 (5 bases). The CDR3 is 16 residues long. Germline assignment: CDR1 LGHNA and CDR2 YNFKEQ. Trimming took off 0 bases at V and 0 bases at J, with 9 bases between the two ends. In DNA, the CDR3 is TGTGCCAGCAGCCAAGATGTGGGGCCCTCTGGAAACACCATATATTTT. Translation: CASSQDVGPSGNTIYF.

In its sample, this clone was seen once. The rearrangement uses TRBV6-1 and TRBJ1-5; TRBD1 matches 7 bases. Losses at the gene ends were 3 bases for V and 3 bases for J; bases not matched to a gene: 8. Germline loops: CDR1 MNHNS, CDR2 SASEGT. CDR3 size: 16 residues. CDR3 in amino acids: CASSDPSGQINQPQHF. The CDR3 DNA reads TGTGCCAGCAGTGACCCGTCGGGACAGATCAATCAGCCCCAGCATTTT.

The chain couples TRBV12-3 or TRBV12-4 to TRBJ1-1; no firm D call. With 1 base removed from V and 8 bases from J, the gap between germline ends came to 11 bases. The CDR3 totals 13 residues. CDR3 DNA: TGTGCCAGCAGTTTAGTGGTCAGTTTAGAAGCTTTCTTT. Residues: CASSLVVSLEAFF.

The CDR3 nucleotides are TGTGCCAGCAGTTACTCGGAGAGCAATCAGCCCCAGCATTTT. Translation gives CASSYSESNQPQHF. V and J are TRBV6-6 and TRBJ1-5; no reliable D call. The germline V gene encodes CDR1 MNHNY and CDR2 SVGAGI (reference sequence). V was cut by 0 bases and J by 1 base, with 4 bases left in between. The CDR3 extends over 14 amino acids.

The chain recombines TRBV5-1 with TRBJ2-1, with TRBD2 matching over 10 bases. This CDR3 contains 16 residues. Germline V lookup: CDR1 SGHRS, CDR2 YFSETQ. V trimming: 1 base; J trimming: 5 bases; junction bases outside the gene matches: 6. The CDR3: CASSLYLAGDDNEQFF. CDR3 sequence (DNA): TGCGCCAGCAGCTTGTACCTAGCGGGAGACGACAATGAGCAGTTCTTC. The variable domain in full, with the rest retrieved from reference TRBV5-1 and TRBJ2-1, is KAGVTQTPRYLIKTRGQQVTLSCSPISGHRSVSWYQQTPGQGLQFLFEYFSETQRNKGNFPGRFSGRQFSNSRSEMNVSTLELGDSALYLCASSLYLAGDDNEQFFGPGTRLTVL.

This clone was detected once. V usage is TRBV20-1 and J usage is TRBJ1-1; D is unresolved. There are 10 residues in the CDR3. Per the germline V gene, CDR1 is DFQATT and CDR2 is SNEGSKA (reference sequence). V was shortened by 4 bases and J by 7 bases, with 7 bases between the two germline ends. CDR3 DNA sequence: TGCAGTGCTAAAGACAATGAAGCTTTCTTT. Protein sequence: CSAKDNEAFF.

This chain uses TRBV7-2 with TRBJ1-4, with 7 bases identical to TRBD1. CDR1 is SGHTA and CDR2 is FQGNSA in the germline V gene. The CDR3 extends over 15 amino acids. The ends lost 5 bases at V and 4 bases at J; junction bases unmatched: 7. The DNA of the CDR3 is TGTGCCAGCAGCAACGGACAGGCGCTTAATGAAAAACTGTTTTTT. It codes for CASSNGQALNEKLFF.

V usage is TRBV28 and J usage is TRBJ1-3; D is perhaps TRBD1 (5 bases). Germline V gives CDR1 MDHEN, CDR2 SYDVKM. This CDR3 region has 16 residues. V lost 4 bases to trimming and J lost 3 bases, with 16 bases between them. The chain's CDR3 is CASSSPKGAFGNTIYF. In DNA, the CDR3 is TGTGCCAGCAGTTCGCCTAAAGGGGCTTTTGGAAACACCATATATTTT.

This rearrangement joins TRBV5-4 to TRBJ1-3; 7 bases align to TRBD1. Unmatched junction bases numbered 5, after V lost 3 bases and J lost 2 bases. Germline CDR1 and CDR2: SGHNT and YYREEE (reference sequence). This CDR3 contains 15 residues. CDR3 loop: CASSSWTGAGNTIYF. The CDR3, as DNA: TGTGCCAGCAGCTCCTGGACAGGCGCTGGAAACACCATATATTTT.

This clone turned up a few times. The genes are TRBV13 and TRBJ1-1, with no clear D. Trimming pared 5 bases from V and 5 bases from J, leaving 18 bases between. The CDR3 covers 15 residues. Looked up from germline, CDR1 is PRHDT and CDR2 is FYEKMQ (reference sequence). CDR3 sequence reads: CASSQQAGRRTEAFF. CDR3 in DNA: TGTGCCAGCAGCCAACAAGCTGGAAGGCGGACTGAAGCTTTCTTT.

The chain couples TRBV12-3 or TRBV12-4 to TRBJ1-5; D is perhaps TRBD1 (5 bases). The CDR3 totals 12 residues. Trimming cost V 7 bases and J 4 bases, with 8 bases left between them. The CDR3: CASTDSNQPQHF. CDR3 nucleotides: TGTGCCAGCACAGACAGTAATCAGCCCCAGCATTTT.

This clone was seen just once. The chain joins TRBV7-6 to TRBJ2-5; 15 nucleotides line up with TRBD2. CDR3 size: 19 residues. In germline, CDR1 is SGHVS, CDR2 FNYEAQ. Germline trimming cut 5 bases from V and 4 bases from J; bases unmatched to any gene: 14. In DNA form, the CDR3 reads TGTGCCAGCAGCCTAGGCACCGGGACTAGCGGGAGGCCGCGAGAGACCCAGTACTTC. Translating it yields CASSLGTGTSGRPRETQYF. Based on the CDR3 plus reference TRBV7-6 and TRBJ2-5, the full variable domain is GAGVSQSPRYKVTKRGQDVALRCDPISGHVSLYWYRQALGQGPEFLTYFNYEAQQDKSGLPNDRFSAERPEGSISTLTIQRTEQRDSAMYRCASSLGTGTSGRPRETQYFGPGTRLLVL.

This clone was counted once. The chain recombines TRBV28 with TRBJ1-2; D not certain. CDR1 MDHEN and CDR2 SYDVKM come from the germline V gene. Trimming pared 2 bases from V and 5 bases from J, leaving 6 bases between. This CDR3 region has 12 residues. The chain's CDR3 is CASSLNQYGYTF. The CDR3 DNA is TGTGCCAGCAGTTTAAATCAGTATGGCTACACCTTC.

This rearrangement joins TRBV28 to TRBJ1-5, with D perhaps matching TRBD1 (6 bases). The CDR3 totals 14 residues. Trimming removed 5 bases from V and 4 bases from J, with 12 bases in between. The germline gives CDR1 MDHEN, CDR2 SYDVKM. For the CDR3, the DNA is TGTGCCAGCAGTACCCGGACAGTAAATCAGCCCCAGCATTTT. This translates into CASSTRTVNQPQHF.

The table lists this clone with a few counts. The chain is built from TRBV7-9 and TRBJ2-1, with D unclear. Germline CDR1 is SEHNR and CDR2 is FQNEAQ (reference sequence). The CDR3 runs 14 residues. The V end was cut by 5 bases, the J end by 2 bases, with 10 bases between. The DNA of the CDR3 is TGTGCCAGCAGCACAGATGGAACCTACAATGAGCAGTTCTTC. This translates into CASSTDGTYNEQFF.

The rearrangement uses TRBV28 and TRBJ1-1; no reliable D call. Per germline, CDR1 MDHEN and CDR2 SYDVKM. V lost 5 bases to trimming and J lost 11 bases, with 15 bases between them. The CDR3 loop spans 12 amino acids. Here the CDR3 reads CASSGVEEVAFF. The CDR3 nucleotides read TGTGCCAGCAGTGGGGTAGAGGAGGTGGCTTTCTTT.

This clone appeared a single time. The chain is built from TRBV7-9 and TRBJ2-1; 7 positions match TRBD2. This CDR3 is built from 14 residues. The junction had 6 bases not matched to a gene; V was cut back by 6 bases and J by 4 bases. Germline loops: CDR1 SEHNR, CDR2 FQNEAQ (reference sequence). CDR3 protein: CASSFIAGYNEQFF. CDR3 DNA sequence: TGTGCCAGCAGTTTTATAGCGGGTTACAATGAGCAGTTCTTC.

The chain has TRBV5-4 and TRBJ1-4; D is ambiguous. CDR1 is SGHNT, CDR2 YYREEE, per germline (reference sequence). Trimming took 0 bases from V and 7 from J, leaving 10 bases between them. The CDR3 is 14 amino acids. The CDR3: CASSLEVGSEKLFF. CDR3 sequence (DNA): TGTGCCAGCAGCTTGGAGGTAGGGAGTGAAAAACTGTTTTTT. The whole variable domain, filled in from reference TRBV5-4 and TRBJ1-4, reads ETGVTQSPTHLIKTRGQQVTLRCSSQSGHNTVSWYQQALGQGPQFIFQYYREEENGRGNFPPRFSGLQFPNYSSELNVNALELDDSALYLCASSLEVGSEKLFFGSGTQLSVL.

The sample holds one count of this clone. The CDR3 reads CSASALSGSYNSPLHF. The CDR3, as DNA: TGCAGTGCTAGTGCCCTAAGTGGCTCCTATAATTCACCCCTCCACTTT. The chain couples TRBV20-1 to TRBJ1-6, with D unresolved. Trimming pared 3 bases from V and 0 bases from J, leaving 12 bases between. CDR3 length: 16 residues. From germline, CDR1 is DFQATT and CDR2 SNEGSKA (reference sequence).

As DNA, the CDR3 is TGTGCCAGCAGCTTACTGTCCCAAGAGACCCAGTACTTC. Translating it yields CASSLLSQETQYF. The rearrangement links TRBV7-3 to TRBJ2-5; unclear D gene. The CDR3 runs to 13 residues. The V and J ends lost 2 bases and 1 base respectively, with 5 bases between them. Germline V gives CDR1 SGHTA, CDR2 FQGTGA.

V usage is TRBV13 and J usage is TRBJ1-5; no clear D. The CDR3 has 13 residues. CDR1 and CDR2 (germline): PRHDT, FYEKMQ (reference sequence). Trimming stripped 1 base from V and 2 bases from J, with 3 bases between. The CDR3 region has the DNA TGTGCCAGCAGCTTAGCGGGCAATCAGCCCCAGCATTTT. This encodes CASSLAGNQPQHF.

V is TRBV7-3 and J is TRBJ2-5; perhaps TRBD2 as D (6 bases). There are 15 residues in the CDR3. Trimming stripped 3 bases from V and 3 bases from J, with 14 bases between. The germline CDR1 and CDR2 sequences are SGHTA and FQGTGA. The CDR3 loop reads CASSFYGGKEETQYF. The CDR3 DNA reads as TGTGCCAGCAGCTTTTACGGCGGGAAGGAAGAGACCCAGTACTTC.

The J gene is TRBJ2-3, the V gene TRBV5-6; 9 nucleotides agree with TRBD2. The germline gives CDR1 SGHDT, CDR2 YYEEEE. V was clipped by 4 bases and J by 1 base; unmatched bases: 7. The CDR3 contains 16 residues. CDR3 amino acids: CASSTPLAGGTDTQYF. The CDR3 DNA reads as TGTGCCAGCAGCACGCCCTTAGCGGGGGGCACAGATACGCAGTATTTT.

CDR3 region: CASSPLLASDTQYF. As DNA, the CDR3 is TGTGCCAGCTCACCTCTTCTAGCATCAGATACGCAGTATTTT. The V and J genes are TRBV18 and TRBJ2-3; tentative D call: TRBD2 (5 bases). Germline CDR1 and CDR2: KGHSH and LQKENI. V lost 3 bases and J 4 bases, leaving 11 bases between the germline ends. The CDR3 consists of 14 residues.